Reported below is one T cell receptor (beta chain). The record originates from a study of cytomegalovirus exposure and HLA in healthy donors. Study in general: HLA-typed donors were the source of some 80 million unique TCRs, which an early data release held.

PCR amplification relied on 60 Vbeta primers (plus 13 Jbeta primers). The method was immunoSEQ multiplex PCR; TCRdb's version includes in-frame clones alone and lacks a portion of them. The table shows 95,000 to 150,000 clones, with 77% occurring only once. The specimen was PBMCs. The receptor was isolated from a man between 18 and 35 years old in good health and CMV-seropositive.

The CDR3 DNA reads TGTGCCAGCTCACCGCTTCGAGGCACAGATACGCAGTATTTT. Protein product: CASSPLRGTDTQYF. The chain carries TRBV18 and TRBJ2-3, with D hard to call. Trimming removed 3 bases from V and 1 base from J, with 8 bases in between. CDR3 length: 14 amino acids. Germline V gene sequence: CDR1 KGHSH, CDR2 LQKENI.